Below, one T cell receptor (beta chain) is given with its context. The data belong to a study of blood T cell repertoires in COVID-19. Study-wide context: The cDNA or gDNA used as material had been derived from T cells, B-cell-depleted T cells, or PBMCs.

Germline V gene sequence: CDR1 SNHLY, CDR2 FYNNEI. The CDR3 is 11 residues long. Trimming shortened V by 7 bases and J by 10 bases, and 13 bases separated the two germline ends. In assigning cohorts, the study relied on participant-reported clinical history. Individuals in the exposed group had encountered a COVID-19 case within 2 weeks preceding study entry. As handled by the study authors: Reference gene primer amplification in the assay estimated nucleated cell counts. Assay used: immunoSEQ multiplex PCR; TCRdb lists only in-frame clones, some missing. The DNA gave D and trimming, while V, J and clone size come from that table. The sample lists under 450,000 clones, approximately 90% seen once, with more than 0.85% in the top ten.

The chain has TRBV2 and TRBJ1-1; D uncertain. The clonotype was recovered from a woman between 35 and 50 years old who had been exposed to COVID-19. The source material was PBMCs or T cells enriched from blood (not recorded which). In DNA, the CDR3 is TGTGCCAGCAACCCACTCCCGAGAGCTTTCTTT. Amino acid sequence: CASNPLPRAFF.